The clone carrying this T cell receptor beta chain was picked up a small number of times. The antigen is not known. V dropped 1 base and J dropped 0 bases, with 15 bases sitting between them. The CDR3 has 17 amino acids. Per germline, CDR1 SGHDT and CDR2 YYEEEE. This entry comes from a study of human T cells and chemical hapten exposure. Study information: Patch tests applied 0.01% DPC to the upper back, read at 6 days. Patients, chiefly female, had alopecia areata, totalis or universalis.

The study, taken as a whole, reports: Controls formed significantly fewer large CDR3 similarity clusters than expanded TCRs did.

Time point denoted: pre-sensitization, week 0. Treatment given: therapeutic diphenylcyclopropenone sensitization with weekly scalp DPC. Suited to DPC and affected by alopecia, the donors ranged from 18 to 70 years old. TCRdb reprocessed the RACE reads via MiXCR and lists one record per CDR3 protein. This sample has roughly 260,000 distinct CDR3 sequences; about 9% occur once, and the top ten carry 2.3%. This sequence was found in a woman aged 40 to 49 with alopecia areata. Some clones in this sample may be carry-over from other donors' samples. Here the sequenced sample was whole blood, taken in connection with sensitization to the hapten diphenylcyclopropenone (DPC). The genes are TRBV5-6 and TRBJ2-3; TRBD1 or TRBD2 may be the D gene (5 bases each). The CDR3 DNA reads as TGTGCCAGCAGCTTGAGAATCAGGGACCCTAGCACAGATACGCAGTATTTT. This encodes CASSLRIRDPSTDTQYF.